This is a list of T cell receptor beta chains from one sample in a study of blood T cell repertoires in COVID-19. Libraries were prepared by immunoSEQ multiplex PCR; TCRdb keeps only in-frame clonotypes and omits some of them. The sample contains around 310,000 clones, roughly 86% of which appear only once. The material sequenced was PBMCs or T cells enriched from blood (not recorded which). Source of these receptors: a woman aged 25 to 39 who had recovered from COVID-19. Both conserved end residues are part of each CDR3. The D gene is left open where the match is weak. Clone size is not always given. Where it is, it says once, few, many or a class for expanded clones.

V,D,size,J,DNA,CDR3
TRBV19,TRBD2,.,TRBJ2-7,TGTGCCAGTAGCACTAGCGGGAGACACGAGCAGTACTTC,CASSTSGRHEQYF
TRBV7-9,.,.,TRBJ2-7,TGTGCCAGCAGCGCCTTGGGCCCTGAATTTGAGCAGTACTTC,CASSALGPEFEQYF
TRBV7-9,TRBD1,.,TRBJ1-1,TGTGCCAGCAGCCAAGACAGGGGGAACACTGAAGCTTTCTTT,CASSQDRGNTEAFF
TRBV9,TRBD1,.,TRBJ1-1,TGTGCCAGCAGCGGCGGGACAGAGGCTGATGAAGCTTTCTTT,CASSGGTEADEAFF
TRBV28,.,.,TRBJ1-5,TGTGCCAGCGGAAAGACAGGCGGCAATCAGCCCCAGCATTTT,CASGKTGGNQPQHF
TRBV2,TRBD1,many,TRBJ1-5,TGTGCCAGCAGAGAAGGGACAGGGGGCTATCAGCCCCAGCATTTT,CASREGTGGYQPQHF
TRBV19,TRBD1,.,TRBJ1-2,TGTGCCAGTTGGGGGGGATCGACAGGGGTCGGCTACACCTTC,CASWGGSTGVGYTF
TRBV28,TRBD1,.,TRBJ1-2,TGTGCCAGCAGTTTAGGGACAGGGGGCTATGGCTACACCTTC,CASSLGTGGYGYTF
TRBV28,.,.,TRBJ1-1,TGTGCCAGCGGCCCACCTGAAGCTTTCTTT,CASGPPEAFF
TRBV6-2/TRBV6-3,.,.,TRBJ2-1,TGTGCCAGCAGTTATATTTTCTCCGGGAGCACCTACAATGAGCAGTTCTTC,CASSYIFSGSTYNEQFF
TRBV6-5,TRBD1,.,TRBJ2-7,TGTGCCAGCAGCAATGGCCGGGACAGACGCTACGAGCAGTACTTC,CASSNGRDRRYEQYF
TRBV27,.,.,TRBJ1-5,TGTGCCAGCAGTTTAAGCTCGGTAAATCAGCCCCAGCATTTT,CASSLSSVNQPQHF
TRBV5-1,.,few,TRBJ2-7,TGCGCCAGCAGCTTGGAACCGGTCGTTAGGGGGTGGTCCTACGAGCAGTACTTC,CASSLEPVVRGWSYEQYF
TRBV27,.,.,TRBJ1-1,TGTGCCAGCAGTTTAGCCTTGTCGTCAGGTGGGACTGAAGCTTTCTTT,CASSLALSSGGTEAFF
TRBV7-9,TRBD2,.,TRBJ2-1,TGTGCCAGCAGCCCGCTGACTAGCGGAAGGGGGAATGAGCAGTTCTTC,CASSPLTSGRGNEQFF
TRBV7-9,.,.,TRBJ1-3,TGTGCCAGCAGCTTAGATGCGGGGGGAAGCGGAAACACCATATATTTT,CASSLDAGGSGNTIYF
TRBV14,.,.,TRBJ2-5,TGTGCCAGCAGCCGCAGTTGGCAAGAGACCCAGTACTTC,CASSRSWQETQYF
TRBV11-2,TRBD1,.,TRBJ1-1,TGTGCCAGCAGCTTCCTCATTGGGACAGGGGGTATGAACACTGAAGCTTTCTTT,CASSFLIGTGGMNTEAFF
TRBV5-1,TRBD2,.,TRBJ2-7,TGCGCCAGCCGGACTAGCGGGAGTCCCCACGAGCAGTACTTC,CASRTSGSPHEQYF
TRBV27,.,.,TRBJ2-3,TGTGCCAGCAGCCGCTACCCCCCCGGGGGGCCCGCAGATACGCAGTATTTT,CASSRYPPGGPADTQYF
TRBV10-3,.,.,TRBJ1-1,TGTGCCATCAGCGGACAGCTGATGAACACTGAAGCTTTCTTT,CAISGQLMNTEAFF
TRBV29-1,.,.,TRBJ2-7,TGCAGCGTTGTAGTACGGGAGCAGTACTTC,CSVVVREQYF
TRBV11-1,.,once,TRBJ1-1,TGTGCCAGCAGCTTAGCCCAGCGAGCTTTCTTT,CASSLAQRAFF
TRBV6-5,TRBD1,.,TRBJ1-5,TGTGCCAGCAGAAGCACAGGGGAGCAGCCCCAGCATTTT,CASRSTGEQPQHF
TRBV15,.,.,TRBJ1-2,TGTGCCACCAGCAGGCCTGACAGTAACTATGGCTACACCTTC,CATSRPDSNYGYTF
TRBV12-5,TRBD2,.,TRBJ2-3,TGTGCTAGTGGTTTGGTAATAGGTCCTAGCGGGAGATCAGATACGCAGTATTTT,CASGLVIGPSGRSDTQYF
TRBV2,TRBD1,.,TRBJ1-1,TGTGCCAGCAGGGGGGACAGGGTTTTGAACACTGAAGCTTTCTTT,CASRGDRVLNTEAFF
TRBV28,TRBD2,.,TRBJ2-2,TGTGCCAGCAGGGCCCAGGGAGGGTATACTGGCGGGGAGCTGTTTTTT,CASRAQGGYTGGELFF
TRBV5-4,.,.,TRBJ2-7,TGTGCCAGCAGCTTCACCCAGGGGAACTACGAGCAGTACTTC,CASSFTQGNYEQYF
TRBV28,TRBD1,few,TRBJ1-2,TGTGCCAGCAGTTCTGGACAGGGGGACTATGGCTACACCTTC,CASSSGQGDYGYTF
TRBV7-9,.,.,TRBJ1-1,TGTGCCAGCAGCTTATCCGGGACTGAAGCTTTCTTT,CASSLSGTEAFF
TRBV19,.,.,TRBJ2-1,TGTGCCACCAACCGGGGACTCGAGTACAATGAGCAGTTCTTC,CATNRGLEYNEQFF
TRBV7-9,TRBD1,.,TRBJ1-2,TGTGCCAGCAGCTTGGGCCGGGACAGGGGATTGATATTC,CASSLGRDRGLIF
TRBV13,TRBD1,.,TRBJ2-7,TGTGCCAGCAGCTCCACCGGGGGCGGGACAGGAACATACGAGCAGTACTTC,CASSSTGGGTGTYEQYF
TRBV19,.,.,TRBJ1-2,TGTGCCAGTAGTGAACAGGGCTATGGCTACACCTTC,CASSEQGYGYTF
TRBV5-5,.,many,TRBJ1-2,TGTGCCAGCAGCTTGTCGTGGCGGCCGGGATACACCTTC,CASSLSWRPGYTF
TRBV18,.,.,TRBJ1-1,TGTGCCAGCTCATACACAGGGTACGAAGCTTTCTTT,CASSYTGYEAFF
TRBV5-4,.,.,TRBJ1-5,TGTGCCAGCAGCCTTGGAGGGAGGGATAGCAATCAGCCCCAGCATTTT,CASSLGGRDSNQPQHF
TRBV10-1,TRBD1,.,TRBJ1-4,TGCGCCAGCAGTGACAGGACAGGGAATGAAAAACTGTTTTTT,CASSDRTGNEKLFF
TRBV11-2,TRBD1,.,TRBJ2-7,TGTGCCAGCAGCTGGGGGATGACAGGGGCTGGCGACGAGCAGTACTTC,CASSWGMTGAGDEQYF
TRBV11-2,.,once,TRBJ1-1,TGTGCCAGCAGCTTAGGCTTCGGTTTTGGAGGCACTGAAGCTTTCTTT,CASSLGFGFGGTEAFF
TRBV10-3,.,.,TRBJ2-7,TGTGCCATCAGTGAGAGGCGGGACGAGCAGTACTTC,CAISERRDEQYF
TRBV28,.,.,TRBJ2-7,TGTGCCAGCAGTTTCGGACTGCAAAGGAGCGAGCAGTACTTC,CASSFGLQRSEQYF
TRBV27,.,.,TRBJ1-4,TGTGCCAGCAGTTTTTCCGGGACTAATGAAAAACTGTTTTTT,CASSFSGTNEKLFF
TRBV6-2/TRBV6-3,TRBD1,.,TRBJ1-1,TGTGCCAGCAGTTACGTGATGACAGGGGGCATGAAAACTGAAGCTTTCTTT,CASSYVMTGGMKTEAFF
TRBV3-1/TRBV3-2,.,.,TRBJ2-7,TGTGCCAGCAGCCAGGGCCTTTCGGTGGACTACCTCTCCTACGAGCAGTACTTC,CASSQGLSVDYLSYEQYF
TRBV30,TRBD2,.,TRBJ2-2,TGTGCCTGGAGTGTACTAGCGGGAGTAGGGGCCGGGGAGCTGTTTTTT,CAWSVLAGVGAGELFF
TRBV28,TRBD1,.,TRBJ1-1,TGTGCCAGTTGGGACAGGGGGCAACCTGAAGCTTTCTTT,CASWDRGQPEAFF
TRBV7-7,TRBD1,.,TRBJ2-7,TGTGCTAGCAGCCCCCAGCCGGGACAGACCTACGAGCAGTACTTC,CASSPQPGQTYEQYF